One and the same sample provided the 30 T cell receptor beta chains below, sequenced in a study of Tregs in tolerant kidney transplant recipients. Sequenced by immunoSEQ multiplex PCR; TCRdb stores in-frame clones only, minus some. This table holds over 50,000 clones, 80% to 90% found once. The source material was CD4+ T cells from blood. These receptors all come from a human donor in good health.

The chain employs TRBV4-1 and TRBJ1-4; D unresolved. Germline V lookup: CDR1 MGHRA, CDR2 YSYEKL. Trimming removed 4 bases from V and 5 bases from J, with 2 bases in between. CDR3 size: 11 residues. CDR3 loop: CASSRNEKLFF. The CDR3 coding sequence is TGCGCCAGCAGCCGAAATGAAAAACTGTTTTTT.

The CDR3 region has the DNA TGCAGCGTTGGAATGGTAGCTTCAGGCAATGAGCAGTTCTTC. Protein product: CSVGMVASGNEQFF. The chain has TRBV29-1 and TRBJ2-1; no definite D call. The V end lost 4 bases, the J end lost 6 bases, and 16 bases lay between the germline ends. This CDR3 region has 14 residues. Germline values: CDR1 SQVTM, CDR2 ANQGSEA.

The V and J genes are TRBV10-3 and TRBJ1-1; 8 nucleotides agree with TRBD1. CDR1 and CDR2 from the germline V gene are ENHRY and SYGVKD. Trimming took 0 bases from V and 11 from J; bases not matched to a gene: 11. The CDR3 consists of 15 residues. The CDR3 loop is CAISESADRGIDAFF. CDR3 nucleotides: TGTGCCATCAGTGAGTCGGCCGACAGGGGAATCGATGCTTTCTTT.

CDR3 sequence (DNA): TGCGCCAGCAGCCAAGCACCAGGGGGCGCGGGAAACACCATATATTTT. Translating gives CASSQAPGGAGNTIYF. The chain joins TRBV4-3 to TRBJ1-3; 8 bases fit TRBD1. The CDR3 runs to 16 residues. V lost 1 base, J lost 4 bases, and 6 bases stayed unmatched. Germline values: CDR1 LGHNA, CDR2 YSLEER.

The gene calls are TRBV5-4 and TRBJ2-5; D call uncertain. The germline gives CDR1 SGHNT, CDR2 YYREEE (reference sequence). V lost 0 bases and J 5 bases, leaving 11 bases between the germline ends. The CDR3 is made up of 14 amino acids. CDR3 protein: CASSLGGFGETQYF. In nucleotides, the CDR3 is TGTGCCAGCAGCTTGGGGGGATTTGGGGAGACCCAGTACTTC.

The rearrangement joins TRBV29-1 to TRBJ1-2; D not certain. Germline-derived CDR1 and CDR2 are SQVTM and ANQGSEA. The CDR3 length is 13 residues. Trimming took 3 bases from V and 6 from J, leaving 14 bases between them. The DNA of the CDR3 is TGCAGCGTTGACCCCTCAGGTCGGGATGGCTACACCTTC. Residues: CSVDPSGRDGYTF.

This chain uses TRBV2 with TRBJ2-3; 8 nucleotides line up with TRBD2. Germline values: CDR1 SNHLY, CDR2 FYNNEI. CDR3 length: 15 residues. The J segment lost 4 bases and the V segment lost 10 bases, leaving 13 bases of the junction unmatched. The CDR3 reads CATLRERELPDTQYF. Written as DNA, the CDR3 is TGTGCCACCCTGAGGGAGCGGGAGCTCCCAGATACGCAGTATTTT.

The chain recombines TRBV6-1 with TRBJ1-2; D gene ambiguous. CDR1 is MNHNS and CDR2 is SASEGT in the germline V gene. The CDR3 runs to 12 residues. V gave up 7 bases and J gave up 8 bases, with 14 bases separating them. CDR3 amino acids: CASTAGERGYTF. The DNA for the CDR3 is TGTGCCAGCACCGCCGGGGAGCGGGGCTACACCTTC.

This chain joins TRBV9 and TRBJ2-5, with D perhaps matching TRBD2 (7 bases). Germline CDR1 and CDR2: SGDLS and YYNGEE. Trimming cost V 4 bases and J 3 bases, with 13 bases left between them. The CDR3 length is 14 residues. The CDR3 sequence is CASSRGGVEETQYF. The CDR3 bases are TGTGCCAGCAGCCGAGGGGGGGTGGAAGAGACCCAGTACTTC.

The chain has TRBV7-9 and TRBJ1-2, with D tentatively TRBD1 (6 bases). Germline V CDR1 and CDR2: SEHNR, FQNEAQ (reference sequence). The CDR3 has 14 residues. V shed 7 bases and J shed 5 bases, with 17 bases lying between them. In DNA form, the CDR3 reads TGTGCCAGCACCAGGGACATAGGAATGTATGGCTACACCTTC. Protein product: CASTRDIGMYGYTF.

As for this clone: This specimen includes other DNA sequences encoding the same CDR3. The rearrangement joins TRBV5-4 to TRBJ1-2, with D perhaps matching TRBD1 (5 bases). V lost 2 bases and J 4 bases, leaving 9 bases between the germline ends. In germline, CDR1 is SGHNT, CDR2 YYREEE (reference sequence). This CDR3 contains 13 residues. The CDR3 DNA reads TGTGCCAGCAGCTTAGAGGGGAGCTATGGCTACACCTTC. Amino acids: CASSLEGSYGYTF.

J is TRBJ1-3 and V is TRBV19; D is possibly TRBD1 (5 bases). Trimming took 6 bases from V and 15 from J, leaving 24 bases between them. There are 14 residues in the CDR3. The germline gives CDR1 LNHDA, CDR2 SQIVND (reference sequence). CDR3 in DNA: TGTGCCAGTAGCCAGGGCCATGGAATACCTACGGCATATTTT. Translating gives CASSQGHGIPTAYF.

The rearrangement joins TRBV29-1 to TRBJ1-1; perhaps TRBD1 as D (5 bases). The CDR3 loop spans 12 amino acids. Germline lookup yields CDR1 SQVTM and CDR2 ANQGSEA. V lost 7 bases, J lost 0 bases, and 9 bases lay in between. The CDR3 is CSGGHMNTEAFF. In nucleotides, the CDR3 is TGCAGCGGCGGACATATGAACACTGAAGCTTTCTTT.

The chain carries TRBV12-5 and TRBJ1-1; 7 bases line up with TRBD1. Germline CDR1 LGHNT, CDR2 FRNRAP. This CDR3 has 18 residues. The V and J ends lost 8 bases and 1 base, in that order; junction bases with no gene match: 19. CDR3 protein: CASTGPSGTVFPNTEAFF. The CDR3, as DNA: TGTGCTAGTACGGGACCCTCCGGGACAGTATTCCCGAACACTGAAGCTTTCTTT.

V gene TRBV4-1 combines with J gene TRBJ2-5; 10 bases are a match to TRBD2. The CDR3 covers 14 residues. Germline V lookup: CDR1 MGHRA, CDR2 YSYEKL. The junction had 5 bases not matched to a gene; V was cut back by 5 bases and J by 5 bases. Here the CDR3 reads CASSKAGGHETQYF. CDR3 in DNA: TGCGCCAGCAGCAAAGCGGGGGGGCATGAGACCCAGTACTTC.

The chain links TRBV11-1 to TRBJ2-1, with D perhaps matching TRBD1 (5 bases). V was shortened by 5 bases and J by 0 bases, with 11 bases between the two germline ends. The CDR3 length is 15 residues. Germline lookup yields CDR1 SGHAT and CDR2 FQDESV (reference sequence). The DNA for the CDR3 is TGTGCCAGCAGCAAACAGGTTAGCTCCTACAATGAGCAGTTCTTC. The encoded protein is CASSKQVSSYNEQFF. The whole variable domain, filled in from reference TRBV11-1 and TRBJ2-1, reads EAEVAQSPRYKITEKSQAVAFWCDPISGHATLYWYRQILGQGPELLVQFQDESVVDDSQLPKDRFSAERLKGVDSTLKIQPAELGDSAMYLCASSKQVSSYNEQFFGPGTRLTVL.

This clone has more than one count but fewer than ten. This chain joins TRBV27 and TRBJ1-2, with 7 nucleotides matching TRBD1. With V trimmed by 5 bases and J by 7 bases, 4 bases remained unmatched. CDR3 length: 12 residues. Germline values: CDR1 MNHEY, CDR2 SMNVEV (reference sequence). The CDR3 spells CASSTGVSGYTF. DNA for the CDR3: TGTGCCAGCAGTACAGGGGTCTCTGGCTACACCTTC.

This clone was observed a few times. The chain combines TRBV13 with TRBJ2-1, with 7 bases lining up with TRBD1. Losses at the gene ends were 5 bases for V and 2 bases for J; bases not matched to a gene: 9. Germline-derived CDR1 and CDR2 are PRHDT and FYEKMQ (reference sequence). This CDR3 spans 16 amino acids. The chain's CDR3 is CASSPRTGPTYNEQFF. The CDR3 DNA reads TGTGCCAGCAGCCCGAGGACAGGCCCAACCTACAATGAGCAGTTCTTC.

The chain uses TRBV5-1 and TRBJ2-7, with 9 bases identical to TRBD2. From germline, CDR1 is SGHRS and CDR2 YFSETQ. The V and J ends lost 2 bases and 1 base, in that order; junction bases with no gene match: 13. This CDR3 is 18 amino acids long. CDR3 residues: CASSFGTSPVKGSYEQYF. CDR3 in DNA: TGCGCCAGCAGCTTTGGGACTAGCCCCGTGAAAGGTTCCTACGAGCAGTACTTC. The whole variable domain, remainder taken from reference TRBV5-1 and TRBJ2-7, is KAGVTQTPRYLIKTRGQQVTLSCSPISGHRSVSWYQQTPGQGLQFLFEYFSETQRNKGNFPGRFSGRQFSNSRSEMNVSTLELGDSALYLCASSFGTSPVKGSYEQYFGPGTRLTVT.

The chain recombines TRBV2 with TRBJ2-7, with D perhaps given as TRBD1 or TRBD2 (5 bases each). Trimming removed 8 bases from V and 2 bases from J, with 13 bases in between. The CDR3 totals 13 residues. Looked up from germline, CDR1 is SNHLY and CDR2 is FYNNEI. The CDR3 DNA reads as TGTGCCAGCGGCCGGGGCGTACCCTACGAGCAGTACTTC. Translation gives CASGRGVPYEQYF.

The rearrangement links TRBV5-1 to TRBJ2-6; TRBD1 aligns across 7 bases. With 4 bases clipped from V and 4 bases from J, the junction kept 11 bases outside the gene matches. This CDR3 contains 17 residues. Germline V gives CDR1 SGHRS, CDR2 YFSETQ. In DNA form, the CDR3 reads TGCGCCAGCAGCACCGGGACAGCGTTATTCGGGGCCAACGTCCTGACTTTC. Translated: CASSTGTALFGANVLTF.

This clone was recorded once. The CDR3: CASSLFSVGGRPLGYEQYF. DNA of the CDR3: TGTGCCAGCAGCTTGTTCTCTGTGGGAGGTCGGCCACTCGGTTACGAGCAGTACTTC. This sequence joins TRBV5-6 and TRBJ2-7; D may be TRBD2 (6 bases). Germline lookup yields CDR1 SGHDT and CDR2 YYEEEE. This CDR3 contains 19 residues. The ends were cut back, 1 base at V and 4 bases at J, with 27 bases in the middle.

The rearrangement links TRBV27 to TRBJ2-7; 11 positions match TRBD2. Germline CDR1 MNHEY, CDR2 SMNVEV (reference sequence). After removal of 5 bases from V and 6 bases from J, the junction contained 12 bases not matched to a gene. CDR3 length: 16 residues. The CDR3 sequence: CASSDIAGGPFGEQYF. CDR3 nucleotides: TGTGCCAGCAGTGATATAGCGGGAGGGCCTTTCGGCGAGCAGTACTTC.

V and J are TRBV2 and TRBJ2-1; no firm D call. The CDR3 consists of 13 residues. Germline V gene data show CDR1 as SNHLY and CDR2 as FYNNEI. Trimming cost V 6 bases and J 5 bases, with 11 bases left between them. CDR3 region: CASRTGLNNEQFF. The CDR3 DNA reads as TGTGCCAGCAGGACCGGGTTAAACAATGAGCAGTTCTTC.

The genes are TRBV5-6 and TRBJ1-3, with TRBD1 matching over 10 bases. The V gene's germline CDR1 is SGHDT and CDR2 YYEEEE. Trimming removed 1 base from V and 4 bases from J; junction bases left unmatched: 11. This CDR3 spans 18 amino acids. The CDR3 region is CASSLKRGQGYSGNTIYF. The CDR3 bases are TGTGCCAGCAGCTTGAAGAGGGGACAGGGGTATTCCGGAAACACCATATATTTT.

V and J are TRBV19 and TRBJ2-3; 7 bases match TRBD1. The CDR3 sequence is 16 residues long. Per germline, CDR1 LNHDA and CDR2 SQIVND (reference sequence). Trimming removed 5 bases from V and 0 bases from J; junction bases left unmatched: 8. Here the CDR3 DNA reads TGTGCCAGTAGTCCGCCGGGACAGATTAGCACAGATACGCAGTATTTT. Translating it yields CASSPPGQISTDTQYF.

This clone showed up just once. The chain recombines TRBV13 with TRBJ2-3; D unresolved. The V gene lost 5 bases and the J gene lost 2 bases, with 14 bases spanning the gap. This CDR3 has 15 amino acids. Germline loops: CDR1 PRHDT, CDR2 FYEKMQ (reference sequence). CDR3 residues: CASSRTESFTDTQYF. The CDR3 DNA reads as TGTGCCAGCAGCCGGACGGAATCCTTCACAGATACGCAGTATTTT.

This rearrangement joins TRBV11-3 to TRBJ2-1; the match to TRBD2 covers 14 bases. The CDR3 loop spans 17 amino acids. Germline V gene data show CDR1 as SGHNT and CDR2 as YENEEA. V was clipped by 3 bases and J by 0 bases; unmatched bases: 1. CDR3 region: CASSLGLAGDSYNEQFF. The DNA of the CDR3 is TGTGCCAGCAGCTTGGGACTAGCGGGAGACTCCTACAATGAGCAGTTCTTC. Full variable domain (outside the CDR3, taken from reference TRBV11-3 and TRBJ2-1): EAGVVQSPRYKIIEKKQPVAFWCNPISGHNTLYWYLQNLGQGPELLIRYENEEAVDDSQLPKDRFSAERLKGVDSTLKIQPAELGDSAVYLCASSLGLAGDSYNEQFFGPGTRLTVL.

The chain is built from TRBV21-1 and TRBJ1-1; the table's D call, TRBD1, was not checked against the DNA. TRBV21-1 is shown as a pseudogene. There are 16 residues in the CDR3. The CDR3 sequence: CASSKDPRQVNTEAFF. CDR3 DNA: TGTGCCAGCAGCAAAGACCCCAGGCAGGTGAACACTGAAGCTTTCTTT.

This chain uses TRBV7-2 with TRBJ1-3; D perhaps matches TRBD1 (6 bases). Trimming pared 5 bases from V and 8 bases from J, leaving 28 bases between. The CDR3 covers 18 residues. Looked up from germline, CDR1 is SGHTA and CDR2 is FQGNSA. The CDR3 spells CASSLVGGAPVGVDTIYF. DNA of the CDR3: TGTGCCAGCAGCCTTGTGGGGGGGGCGCCGGTTGGAGTGGACACCATATATTTT.